Listed here is a single TCR beta chain. Its antigen is unknown. The data stem from a study of cytomegalovirus exposure and HLA in healthy donors. Study-level points and caveats: A missense DCLRE1C variant was associated with V- and J-gene trimming of TCR beta chains in a later analysis, and an independent cohort replicated the association. Later, an analysis found that common viral pathogens appeared to be linked with several of the most significant clusters.

Germline V gene data show CDR1 as MGHRA and CDR2 as YSYEKL. The V gene lost 0 bases and the J gene lost 8 bases, with 14 bases spanning the gap. This CDR3 is built from 14 residues. In the PCR, 60 Vbeta and 13 Jbeta primers were used. Repertoires were generated with immunoSEQ multiplex PCR, while TCRdb's copy carries only in-frame clones and drops some. The sample carries over 200,000 clones, roughly 84% recorded once. Missing from this donor's record is the CMV serostatus. This rearrangement joins TRBV4-1 to TRBJ2-7; no clear D gene. The sequenced material came from PBMCs. This receptor was obtained from a human donor in good health. The chain's CDR3 is CASSQDLGRWKQYF. Here the CDR3 DNA reads TGCGCCAGCAGCCAAGATTTGGGCAGATGGAAGCAGTACTTC.